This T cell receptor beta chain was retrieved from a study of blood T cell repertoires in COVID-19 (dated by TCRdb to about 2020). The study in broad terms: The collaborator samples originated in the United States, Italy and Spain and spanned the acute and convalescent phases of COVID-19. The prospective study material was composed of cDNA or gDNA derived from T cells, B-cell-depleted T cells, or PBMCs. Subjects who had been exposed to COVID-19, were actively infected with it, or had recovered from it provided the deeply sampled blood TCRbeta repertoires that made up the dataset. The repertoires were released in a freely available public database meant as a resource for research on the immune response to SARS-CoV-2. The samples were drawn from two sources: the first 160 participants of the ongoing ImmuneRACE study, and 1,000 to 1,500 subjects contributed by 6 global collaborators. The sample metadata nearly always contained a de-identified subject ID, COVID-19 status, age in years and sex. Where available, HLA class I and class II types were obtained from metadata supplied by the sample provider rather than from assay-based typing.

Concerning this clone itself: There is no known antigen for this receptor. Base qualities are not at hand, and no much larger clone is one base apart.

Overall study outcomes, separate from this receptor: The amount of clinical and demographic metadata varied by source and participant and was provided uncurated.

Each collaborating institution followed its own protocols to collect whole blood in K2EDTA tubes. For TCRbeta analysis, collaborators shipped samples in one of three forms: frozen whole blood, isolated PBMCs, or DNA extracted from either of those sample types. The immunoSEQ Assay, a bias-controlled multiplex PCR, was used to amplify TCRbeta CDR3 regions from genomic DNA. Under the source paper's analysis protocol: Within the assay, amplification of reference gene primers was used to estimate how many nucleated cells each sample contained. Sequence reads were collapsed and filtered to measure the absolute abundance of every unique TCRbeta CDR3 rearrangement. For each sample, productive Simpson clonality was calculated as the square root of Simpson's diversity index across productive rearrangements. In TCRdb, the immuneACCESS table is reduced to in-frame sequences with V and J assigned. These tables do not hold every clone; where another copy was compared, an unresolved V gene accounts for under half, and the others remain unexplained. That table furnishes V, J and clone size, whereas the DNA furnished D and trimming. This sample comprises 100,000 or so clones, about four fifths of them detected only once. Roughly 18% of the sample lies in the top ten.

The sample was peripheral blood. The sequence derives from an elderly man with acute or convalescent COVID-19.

The DNA is TGTGCCAGCGCCTTACCGGGACAGATCACAGATACGCAGTATTTT. It encodes CASALPGQITDTQYF. The V gene is TRBV5-4 and the J gene is TRBJ2-3; 7 bases in between match TRBD1. The CDR3 starts with the cysteine, ends with the phenylalanine, and has 15 residues. The entry retains the CDR3 DNA only, 45 bases that are in frame from base 1. Trimming leaves V shorter by 7 bases and J shorter by 2 bases, with the junction holding 10 bases beyond the gene matches. CDR1 and CDR2 (SGHNT, YYREEE) derive from the germline V gene (reference sequence).